These T cell receptor beta chains were read from a single sample in a study of TIL therapy for anti-PD-1-resistant metastatic lung cancer. The data were produced by immunoSEQ multiplex PCR, yet TCRdb's version contains in-frame clones alone and is incomplete. The sample contains roughly 50,000 clones, roughly 70% of which appear only once. The sequences come from tumor tissue, collected at baseline. The origin of the receptors is a person between 25 and 79 years old with non-small cell lung cancer. The CDR3 runs from the conserved cysteine through the conserved F or W. D genes are given only for firm matches. Clone size is given for some rows only: seen once, a few or many times, or a class if the clone is expanded.

j_call v_call d_call clone_size cdr3_aa cdr3_nt
TRBJ2-7 TRBV28 . few CASSLSWGTYEQYF TGTGCCAGCAGTCTGAGTTGGGGGACCTACGAGCAGTACTTC
TRBJ2-3 TRBV15 . . CATSRVRAPLADTQYF TGTGCCACCAGCAGAGTTAGAGCGCCTTTGGCAGATACGCAGTATTTT
TRBJ1-2 TRBV19 . . CASSIKTYGYTF TGTGCCAGTAGTATTAAGACCTATGGCTACACCTTC
TRBJ1-5 TRBV2 TRBD1 once CASSEIRTGGFQPQHF TGTGCCAGCAGTGAAATCCGGACAGGGGGCTTCCAGCCCCAGCATTTT
TRBJ1-5 TRBV29-1 . few CSVVQAGNQPQHF TGCAGCGTTGTACAGGCCGGCAATCAGCCCCAGCATTTT
TRBJ1-5 TRBV6-1 . . CASRKEGGIGQPQHF TGTGCCAGCAGGAAGGAAGGAGGGATCGGGCAGCCCCAGCATTTT
TRBJ2-2 TRBV4-3 . medium-sized CASSQASGITGELFF TGCGCCAGCAGCCAAGCATCTGGGATCACCGGGGAGCTGTTTTTT
TRBJ1-2 TRBV6-1 . . CASRENYGYTF TGTGCCAGCAGAGAAAACTATGGCTACACCTTC
TRBJ2-1 TRBV6-1 . . CASSEGRWGDEQFF TGTGCCAGCAGTGAGGGACGATGGGGAGATGAGCAGTTCTTC
TRBJ1-1 TRBV19 . . CASSRARGQTEAFF TGTGCCAGTAGTAGGGCGAGGGGCCAGACTGAAGCTTTCTTT
TRBJ1-1 TRBV19 . . CASSPLEGASGTEAFF TGTGCCAGTAGTCCCCTCGAGGGCGCGTCGGGCACTGAAGCTTTCTTT
TRBJ1-1 TRBV5-1 . medium-sized CASSLEGTGMNTEAFF TGCGCCAGCAGCTTGGAAGGGACGGGGATGAACACTGAAGCTTTCTTT
TRBJ2-5 TRBV5-1 TRBD2 . CASSPSGGQETQYF TGCGCCAGCTCCCCTAGCGGGGGCCAAGAGACCCAGTACTTC